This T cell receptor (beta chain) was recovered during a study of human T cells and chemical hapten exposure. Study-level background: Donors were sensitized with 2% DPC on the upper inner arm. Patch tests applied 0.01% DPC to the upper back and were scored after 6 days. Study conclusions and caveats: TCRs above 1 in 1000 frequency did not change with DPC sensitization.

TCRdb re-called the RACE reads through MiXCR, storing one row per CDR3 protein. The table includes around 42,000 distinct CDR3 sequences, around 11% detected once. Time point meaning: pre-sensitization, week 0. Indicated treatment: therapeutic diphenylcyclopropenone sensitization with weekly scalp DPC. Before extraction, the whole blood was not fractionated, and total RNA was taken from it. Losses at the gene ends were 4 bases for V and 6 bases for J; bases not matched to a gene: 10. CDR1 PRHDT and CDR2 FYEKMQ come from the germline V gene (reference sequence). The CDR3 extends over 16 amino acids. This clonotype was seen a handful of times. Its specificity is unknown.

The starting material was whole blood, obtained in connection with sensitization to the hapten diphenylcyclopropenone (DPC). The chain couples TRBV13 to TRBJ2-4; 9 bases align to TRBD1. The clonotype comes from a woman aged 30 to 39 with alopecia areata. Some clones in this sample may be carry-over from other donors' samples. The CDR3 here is CASSSMDRGRGNIQYF. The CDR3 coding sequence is TGTGCCAGCAGCTCCATGGACAGGGGCAGGGGAAACATTCAGTACTTC.